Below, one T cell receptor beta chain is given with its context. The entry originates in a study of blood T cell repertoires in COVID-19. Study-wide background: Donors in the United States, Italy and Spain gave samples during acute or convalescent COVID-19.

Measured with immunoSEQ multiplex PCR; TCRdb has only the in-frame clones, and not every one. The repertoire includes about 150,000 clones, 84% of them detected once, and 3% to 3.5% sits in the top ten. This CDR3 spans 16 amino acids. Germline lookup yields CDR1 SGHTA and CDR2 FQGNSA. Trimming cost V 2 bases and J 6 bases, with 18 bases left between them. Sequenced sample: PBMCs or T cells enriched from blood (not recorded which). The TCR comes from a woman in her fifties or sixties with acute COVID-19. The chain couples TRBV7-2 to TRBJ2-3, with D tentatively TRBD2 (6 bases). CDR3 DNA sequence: TGTGCCAGCAGCTTAACCGGGACTCCCAGCCGGGATACGCAGTATTTT. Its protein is CASSLTGTPSRDTQYF.